This entry features one T cell receptor (beta chain) sequence. This specimen belongs to a study of technical replicates of blood from several donors. The CDR3 covers 14 residues. Per the germline V gene, CDR1 is LGHNT and CDR2 is FRNRAP. The trim removed 4 bases at V and 1 base at J, leaving 1 base unmatched. The data were produced by immunoSEQ multiplex PCR, yet TCRdb's version contains in-frame clones alone and is incomplete. The profile covers under 95,000 clones, with about 94% appearing a single time and roughly 0.25% taken by the ten largest. The clonotype was recovered from a human donor in good health. The sample taken for sequencing was T cells isolated from PBMCs. The chain employs TRBV12-5 and TRBJ1-5; TRBD1 matches at 7 bases. The CDR3 nucleotides are TGTGCTAGTGGTTCGGACAGGAGCAATCAGCCCCAGCATTTT. This sequence encodes CASGSDRSNQPQHF. The full variable domain, completed using reference TRBV12-5 and TRBJ1-5, is DARVTQTPRHKVTEMGQEVTMRCQPILGHNTVFWYRQTMMQGLELLAYFRNRAPLDDSGMPKDRFSAEMPDATLATLKIQPSEPRDSAVYFCASGSDRSNQPQHFGDGTRLSIL.